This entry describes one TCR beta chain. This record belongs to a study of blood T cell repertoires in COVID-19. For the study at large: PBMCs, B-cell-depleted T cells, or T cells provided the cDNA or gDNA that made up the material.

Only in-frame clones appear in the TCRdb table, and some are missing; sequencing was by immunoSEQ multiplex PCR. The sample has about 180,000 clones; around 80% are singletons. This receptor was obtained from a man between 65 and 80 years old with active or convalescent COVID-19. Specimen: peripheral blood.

Here the CDR3 DNA reads TGTGCCAGCAGCTTCACCAGGGGTACCACTGAAGCTTTCTTT. Its translation is CASSFTRGTTEAFF. V usage is TRBV5-5 and J usage is TRBJ1-1; D might be TRBD1 (6 bases). The V gene's germline CDR1 is SGHKS and CDR2 YYEKEE (reference sequence). V lost 2 bases, J lost 4 bases, and 12 bases lay in between. This CDR3 comprises 14 residues.